The TCR beta chain described here comes from a study of CD8 T cells in ankylosing spondylitis. Study-level points and caveats: Certain motif variants had earlier appeared in reactive arthritis synovial fluid and blood. A TCR beta motif of roughly eight highly homologous variants appeared characteristic of ankylosing spondylitis blood. Disease-linked clones reportedly concentrated significantly in matched ankylosing spondylitis synovial fluid.

Deletions cut 0 bases from V and 2 bases from J, with 11 bases between. CDR3 size: 15 residues. Germline CDR1 is SGHRS and CDR2 is YFSETQ. A remark on this clonotype: Its antigen is as yet unknown.

Libraries for TCR beta were made by quantitative 5'-RACE with molecular barcodes. TCRdb passed the 5' RACE reads through MiXCR, listing each CDR3 protein once. The sample contains a few hundred thousand distinct CDR3 sequences, roughly 8% of which appear only once. Specimen: blood, either unsorted or a sorted T cell fraction (not recorded which). The sequence derives from a male donor with ankylosing spondylitis. The gene calls are TRBV5-1 and TRBJ2-5; no clear D. This CDR3 reads CASSLGPQLQETQYF. CDR3 bases: TGCGCCAGCAGCTTGGGCCCCCAATTGCAAGAGACCCAGTACTTC.